One sample yielded the 24 T cell receptor beta chains listed below, sequenced in a study of T-cell memory formation after mild COVID-19. TCRdb independently ran MiXCR on the 5' RACE reads; one entry per CDR3 protein. The sample lists fewer than 500,000 distinct CDR3 sequences, approximately 23% seen once, with about 12% in the top ten. Sample: PBMCs or a T cell subset sorted from them (not recorded which). These receptors came from an adult woman who had mild COVID-19 (a few samples of this study predate the infection). Cell type and time point are not known.

The sample holds a few counts of this clonotype. The chain carries TRBV10-2 and TRBJ1-2, with TRBD1 as a possible D gene (6 bases). The V gene's germline CDR1 is WSHSY and CDR2 SAAADI. The length of the CDR3 is 14 residues. The ends were cut back, 2 bases at V and 7 bases at J, with 14 bases in the middle. The CDR3 region is CASSEVGAQGGYTF. As DNA, the CDR3 is TGCGCCAGCAGTGAGGTGGGGGCACAGGGTGGCTACACCTTC.

This rearrangement joins TRBV20-1 to TRBJ1-2, with D unclear. V lost 6 bases to trimming and J lost 5 bases, with 10 bases between them. CDR1 is DFQATT and CDR2 is SNEGSKA in the germline V gene (reference sequence). This CDR3 has 11 amino acids. The CDR3 nucleotides are TGCAGTGCCGTGAGGCGGTATGGCTACACCTTC. Its translation is CSAVRRYGYTF.

This chain uses TRBV6-5 with TRBJ2-5; D is ambiguous. With 6 bases removed from V and 0 bases from J, the gap between germline ends came to 14 bases. CDR1 is MNHEY and CDR2 is SVGAGI in the germline V gene. The CDR3 totals 15 residues. CDR3 amino acids: CASSHRPTHQETQYF. Here the CDR3 DNA reads TGTGCCAGCAGCCACCGACCCACTCACCAAGAGACCCAGTACTTC.

This clonotype was found a few times. The chain recombines TRBV9 with TRBJ2-4; the D gene is possibly TRBD1 (6 bases). Germline V gene data show CDR1 as SGDLS and CDR2 as YYNGEE. The CDR3 runs 15 residues. Deletions cut 4 bases from V and 2 bases from J, with 13 bases between. The CDR3 here is CASSSRDTSKNIQYF. DNA of the CDR3: TGTGCCAGCAGCTCCCGGGACACCTCCAAAAACATTCAGTACTTC.

The rearrangement joins TRBV3-1 to TRBJ2-7; D might be TRBD2 (6 bases). Germline-derived CDR1 and CDR2 are LGHDT and YNNKEL (reference sequence). The CDR3 is made up of 15 amino acids. The V gene lost 4 bases and the J gene lost 2 bases, with 15 bases spanning the gap. As DNA, the CDR3 is TGTGCCAGCAGCCCCCACCCCGGCGGGACCTACGAGCAGTACTTC. Protein sequence: CASSPHPGGTYEQYF.

The sample holds a few counts of this clonotype. V usage is TRBV4-3 and J usage is TRBJ2-2; 7 bases are a match to TRBD2. The J segment lost 6 bases and the V segment lost 6 bases, leaving 7 bases of the junction unmatched. Germline V CDR1 and CDR2: LGHNA, YSLEER. This CDR3 contains 14 residues. This chain's CDR3 is CASRWREGPGELFF. The CDR3 DNA sequence: TGCGCCAGCAGATGGAGGGAGGGTCCCGGGGAGCTGTTTTTT.

This chain joins TRBV4-3 and TRBJ2-1; no firm D call. Trimming stripped 0 bases from V and 10 bases from J, with 10 bases between. Germline CDR1 and CDR2: LGHNA and YSLEER. This CDR3 comprises 13 residues. As DNA, the CDR3 is TGCGCCAGCAGCCAAGATCAGTTTGGGGAGCAGTTCTTC. The encoded protein is CASSQDQFGEQFF.

This clonotype was counted only a few times. This sequence joins TRBV18 and TRBJ1-1; D gene unclear. Germline CDR1 reads KGHSH; CDR2 reads LQKENI. V lost 1 base to trimming and J lost 0 bases, with 9 bases between them. The CDR3 consists of 15 residues. The CDR3 is CASSPHGGLNTEAFF. The CDR3 DNA sequence: TGTGCCAGCTCACCACATGGAGGGCTGAACACTGAAGCTTTCTTT.

The CDR3 nucleotides are TGTGCCAGCAGACCCGGGACAGGGGGCAACAATGAGCAGTTCTTC. Protein sequence: CASRPGTGGNNEQFF. V and J are TRBV12-3 or TRBV12-4 and TRBJ2-1, with TRBD1 matching 12 bases. The junction had 5 bases not matched to a gene; V was cut back by 6 bases and J by 5 bases. CDR3 size: 15 residues.

This clonotype occurred a few times. The chain carries TRBV12-3 or TRBV12-4 and TRBJ2-1; 7 bases fit TRBD2. With V trimmed by 5 bases and J by 6 bases, 13 bases remained unmatched. The CDR3 consists of 16 residues. CDR3 amino acids: CASSTNSGYLPNEQFF. CDR3 in DNA: TGTGCCAGCAGTACAAATAGCGGGTATTTACCCAATGAGCAGTTCTTC.

The gene calls are TRBV20-1 and TRBJ1-5; D might be TRBD1 (6 bases). V was trimmed by 2 bases and J by 0 bases, leaving 17 bases between them. Per germline, CDR1 DFQATT and CDR2 SNEGSKA (reference sequence). This CDR3 has 17 amino acids. Here the CDR3 DNA reads TGCAGTGCTAGACAACAGGGTCGAGTTTATAGCAATCAGCCCCAGCATTTT. It is translated as CSARQQGRVYSNQPQHF.

The chain carries TRBV4-1 and TRBJ1-2, with 9 nucleotides matching TRBD1. From germline, CDR1 is MGHRA and CDR2 YSYEKL. V lost 2 bases, J lost 3 bases, and 7 bases stayed unmatched. The CDR3 is 16 residues long. The CDR3 bases are TGCGCCAGCAGCCAACATCCCAGGACAGGGGACTATGGCTACACCTTC. It specifies CASSQHPRTGDYGYTF.

This clonotype has just a few counts. This chain connects TRBV12-3 or TRBV12-4 to TRBJ1-1; D gene uncertain. CDR3 length: 12 amino acids. The ends were cut back, 1 base at V and 11 bases at J, with 11 bases in the middle. The CDR3 DNA reads as TGTGCCAGCAGTTTAGGGGCGCGAAGGGCTTTCTTT. Translated, it gives CASSLGARRAFF.

V is TRBV18 and J is TRBJ2-1; TRBD2 aligns across 10 bases. CDR1 KGHSH and CDR2 LQKENI come from the germline V gene. CDR3 length equals 18 residues. V trimming: 2 bases; J trimming: 4 bases; junction bases outside the gene matches: 11. This CDR3 is CASSPRYEREGFYNEQFF. Written as DNA, the CDR3 is TGTGCCAGCTCACCAAGATACGAGCGGGAGGGATTTTACAATGAGCAGTTCTTC.

The V and J genes are TRBV6-1 and TRBJ1-5, with 7 bases that match TRBD1. J gave up 2 bases and V 5 bases, and 15 bases lay outside the gene matches. Germline lookup yields CDR1 MNHNS and CDR2 SASEGT. The length of the CDR3 is 18 residues. CDR3 loop: CASSLLKRGGSGNQPQHF. CDR3 in DNA: TGTGCCAGCAGTCTCCTGAAACGAGGGGGCTCTGGCAATCAGCCCCAGCATTTT.

The sample holds a few counts of this clonotype. The chain is built from TRBV7-9 and TRBJ2-2; D perhaps matches TRBD2 (6 bases). V was clipped by 4 bases and J by 1 base, with 10 bases between them. CDR1 and CDR2 from the germline V gene are SEHNR and FQNEAQ (reference sequence). The CDR3 runs 15 residues. The CDR3 loop reads CASSWGSGNTGELFF. Here the CDR3 DNA reads TGTGCCAGCAGCTGGGGTAGCGGGAACACCGGGGAGCTGTTTTTT.

The rearrangement uses TRBV15 and TRBJ2-6, with 9 bases that match TRBD2. Unmatched junction bases numbered 6, after V lost 0 bases and J lost 0 bases. Germline CDR1 is LNHNV and CDR2 is YYDKDF (reference sequence). The CDR3 is 19 residues long. This chain's CDR3 is CATSREGSGGSSGANVLTF. The CDR3, as DNA: TGTGCCACCAGCAGAGAAGGAAGCGGGGGGTCCTCTGGGGCCAACGTCCTGACTTTC.

Notes on this clonotype: A junction boundary mismatches the germline segment, possibly from a read error. J is TRBJ2-5 and V is TRBV5-1; D is possibly TRBD2 (7 bases). Germline-derived CDR1 and CDR2 are SGHRS and YFSETQ. The CDR3 covers 13 residues. The CDR3 is CSSSLGGRETQYF. DNA of the CDR3: TGCTCCAGCAGCTTGGGGGGGCGAGAGACCCAGTACTTC.

The chain employs TRBV19 and TRBJ2-2; D not resolved. The ends were cut back, 1 base at V and 5 bases at J, with 14 bases in the middle. Germline loops: CDR1 LNHDA, CDR2 SQIVND (reference sequence). CDR3 size: 16 residues. The CDR3 protein is CASSIAGSDWTGELFF. The CDR3, as DNA: TGTGCCAGTAGTATAGCCGGCAGCGATTGGACCGGGGAGCTGTTTTTT.

The V gene is TRBV29-1, the J gene TRBJ2-1; no reliable D call. Germline V gene data show CDR1 as SQVTM and CDR2 as ANQGSEA. V shed 7 bases and J shed 4 bases, with 8 bases lying between them. CDR3 length: 11 amino acids. CDR3 DNA sequence: TGCAGCGGATACAGTTACAATGAGCAGTTCTTC. This encodes CSGYSYNEQFF.

There are a few counts of this clonotype. The chain is built from TRBV24-1 and TRBJ1-1; 7 positions match TRBD1. In germline, CDR1 is KGHDR, CDR2 SFDVKD. The J segment lost 7 bases and the V segment lost 6 bases, leaving 7 bases of the junction unmatched. This CDR3 has 13 residues. CDR3 coding DNA: TGTGCCACCAGTACAGGGGCCGCGTATGAAGCTTTCTTT. Its protein product is CATSTGAAYEAFF.

J is TRBJ2-2 and V is TRBV24-1; D gene unclear. Germline-derived CDR1 and CDR2 are KGHDR and SFDVKD. Trimming shortened V by 4 bases and J by 0 bases, and 11 bases separated the two germline ends. This CDR3 is built from 16 residues. This chain's CDR3 is CATSDPAPPNTGELFF. CDR3 nucleotide sequence: TGTGCCACCAGTGACCCGGCCCCACCGAACACCGGGGAGCTGTTTTTT.

This clonotype was seen a handful of times. The J gene is TRBJ2-1, the V gene TRBV20-1; 8 bases map to TRBD1. Germline values: CDR1 DFQATT, CDR2 SNEGSKA (reference sequence). The CDR3 spans 12 residues. With 6 bases clipped from V and 8 bases from J, the junction kept 6 bases outside the gene matches. This chain's CDR3 is CSATPDRDEQFF. The CDR3 coding sequence is TGCAGTGCAACCCCGGACAGGGATGAGCAGTTCTTC.

This clonotype was detected only a few times. This chain links TRBV20-1 with TRBJ2-3; 10 bases align to TRBD1. The CDR3 is 14 residues long. Germline assignment: CDR1 DFQATT and CDR2 SNEGSKA (reference sequence). In DNA form, the CDR3 reads TGCAGCTCCCCGGGACAGGGGAACACAGATACGCAGTATTTT. Its protein product is CSSPGQGNTDTQYF.